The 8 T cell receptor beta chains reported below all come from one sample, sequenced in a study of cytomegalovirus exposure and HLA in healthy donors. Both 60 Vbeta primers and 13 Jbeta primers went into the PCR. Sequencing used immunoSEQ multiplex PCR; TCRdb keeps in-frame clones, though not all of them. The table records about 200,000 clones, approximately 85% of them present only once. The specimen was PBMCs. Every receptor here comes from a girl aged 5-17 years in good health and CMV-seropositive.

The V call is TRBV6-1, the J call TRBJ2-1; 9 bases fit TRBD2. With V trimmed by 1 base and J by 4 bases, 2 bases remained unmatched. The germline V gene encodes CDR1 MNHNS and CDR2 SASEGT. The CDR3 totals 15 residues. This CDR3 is CASSEGAGGYNEQFF. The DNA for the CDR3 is TGTGCCAGCAGTGAAGGGGCGGGGGGGTACAATGAGCAGTTCTTC.

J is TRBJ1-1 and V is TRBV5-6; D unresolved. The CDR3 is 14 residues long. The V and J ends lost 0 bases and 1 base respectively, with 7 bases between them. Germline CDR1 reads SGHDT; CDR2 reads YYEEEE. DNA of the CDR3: TGTGCCAGCAGCTTGGCGGCAGGGAACACTGAAGCTTTCTTT. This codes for CASSLAAGNTEAFF. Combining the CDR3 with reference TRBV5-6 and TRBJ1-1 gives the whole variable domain DAGVTQSPTHLIKTRGQQVTLRCSPKSGHDTVSWYQQALGQGPQFIFQYYEEEERQRGNFPDRFSGHQFPNYSSELNVNALLLGDSALYLCASSLAAGNTEAFFGQGTRLTVV.

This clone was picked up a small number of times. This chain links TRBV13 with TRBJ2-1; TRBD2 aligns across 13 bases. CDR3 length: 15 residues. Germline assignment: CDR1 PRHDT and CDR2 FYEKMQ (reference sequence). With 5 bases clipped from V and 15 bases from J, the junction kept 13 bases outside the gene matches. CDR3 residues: CASSPRTSGGTNTFF. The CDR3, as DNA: TGTGCCAGCAGCCCGAGGACTAGCGGGGGAACTAATACGTTCTTC.

CDR3 DNA sequence: TGCGCCAGCAGTGACAGGGTTGACACTGAAGCTTTCTTT. Translated, it gives CASSDRVDTEAFF. V gene TRBV10-1 combines with J gene TRBJ1-1; D is possibly TRBD1 (5 bases). V shed 3 bases and J shed 3 bases, with 8 bases lying between them. Germline-derived CDR1 and CDR2 are WNHNN and SYGVQD (reference sequence). The CDR3 covers 13 residues.

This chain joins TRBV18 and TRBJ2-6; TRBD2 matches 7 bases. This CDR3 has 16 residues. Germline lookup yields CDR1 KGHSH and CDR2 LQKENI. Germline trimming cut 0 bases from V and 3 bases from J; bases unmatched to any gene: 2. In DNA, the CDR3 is TGTGCCAGCTCACCACCGTTAGCGGGTGGGGCCAACGTCCTGACTTTC. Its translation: CASSPPLAGGANVLTF.

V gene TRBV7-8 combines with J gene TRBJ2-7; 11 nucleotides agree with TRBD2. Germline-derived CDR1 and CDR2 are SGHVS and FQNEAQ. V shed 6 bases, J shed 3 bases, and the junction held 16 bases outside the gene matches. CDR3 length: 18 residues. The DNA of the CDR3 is TGTGCCAGCAGTCCCACCCCCCCTCTAGCGGGGGGCCGCTACGAGCAGTACTTC. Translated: CASSPTPPLAGGRYEQYF.

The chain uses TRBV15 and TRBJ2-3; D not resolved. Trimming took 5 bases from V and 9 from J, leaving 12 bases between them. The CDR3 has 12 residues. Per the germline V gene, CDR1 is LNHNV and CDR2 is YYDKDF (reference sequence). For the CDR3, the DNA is TGTGCCACCAGCGGCGATGCGGAGACGCAGTATTTT. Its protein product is CATSGDAETQYF.

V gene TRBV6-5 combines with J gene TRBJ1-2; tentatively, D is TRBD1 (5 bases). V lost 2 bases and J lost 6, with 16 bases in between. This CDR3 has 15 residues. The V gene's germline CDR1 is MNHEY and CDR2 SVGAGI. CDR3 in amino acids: CASSYGEGRSDGYTF. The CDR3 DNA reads TGTGCCAGCAGTTACGGGGAGGGGAGAAGTGATGGCTACACCTTC.